This TCR beta chain stems from a study of identifying expanded T cells in peripheral blood. Measured with immunoSEQ multiplex PCR; TCRdb has only the in-frame clones, and not every one. In the table there are over 80,000 clones, 70% to 90% of which are singletons. This CDR3 has 15 residues. Trimming stripped 0 bases from V and 5 bases from J, with 13 bases between. In germline, CDR1 is SGHAT, CDR2 FQNNGV. Sequencing input: blood. This TCR was sampled from a person aged 18-69 years in good health. V and J are TRBV11-2 and TRBJ1-2; the D gene is possibly TRBD1 (5 bases). The chain's CDR3 is CASSLEGGSRYGYTF. CDR3 coding DNA: TGTGCCAGCAGCTTAGAGGGGGGGTCTCGGTATGGCTACACCTTC.